The next 28 T cell receptor beta chains were all read from a single sample in a study of blood T cells in healthy people across ages. Sample-barcoded 5' priming and a J-beta primer mix drove a second PCR of roughly 7 to 11 cycles. TCRdb re-called the 5' RACE reads through MiXCR, storing one row per CDR3 protein. The table includes approximately 880,000 distinct CDR3 sequences, under 50% detected once. Material: blood. The origin of the receptors is a man younger than 40 in good health.

In this sample, this clonotype turned up many times. V and J are TRBV7-8 and TRBJ2-1; 9 bases align to TRBD1. J was trimmed by 4 bases and V by 9 bases; bases with no gene match: 4. This CDR3 comprises 13 residues. Germline V gene sequence: CDR1 SGHVS, CDR2 FQNEAQ. The CDR3 sequence: CASLGQGYNEQFF. The DNA of the CDR3 is TGTGCCAGTCTAGGACAGGGGTACAATGAGCAGTTCTTC.

The chain uses TRBV7-3 and TRBJ2-7; 9 nucleotides align to TRBD1. The CDR3 is 13 amino acids. After removal of 7 bases from V and 4 bases from J, the junction contained 5 bases not matched to a gene. The germline CDR1 and CDR2 sequences are SGHTA and FQGTGA. As DNA, the CDR3 is TGTGCCAGCACCAAGGGACAGGGATACGAGCAGTACTTC. Protein sequence: CASTKGQGYEQYF.

This chain connects TRBV29-1 to TRBJ1-1, with D perhaps TRBD1 (5 bases). CDR3 size: 12 residues. CDR1 is SQVTM, CDR2 ANQGSEA, per germline. V lost 7 bases to trimming and J lost 0 bases, with 9 bases between them. In DNA, the CDR3 is TGCAGCGGAGCGACAGTGAACACTGAAGCTTTCTTT. Its translation: CSGATVNTEAFF.

This clonotype was detected only a few times. The CDR3: CASHRGPGIDEQYF. The CDR3 bases are TGTGCCAGCCATAGGGGGCCGGGCATCGACGAGCAGTACTTC. This chain uses TRBV6-6 with TRBJ2-7; 7 bases are shared with TRBD1. Trimming removed 8 bases from V and 5 bases from J; junction bases left unmatched: 12. CDR3 size: 14 residues. Germline CDR1 and CDR2: MNHNY and SVGAGI (reference sequence).

The chain joins TRBV12-3 or TRBV12-4 to TRBJ2-3; tentatively, D is TRBD1 or TRBD2 (5 bases each). This CDR3 spans 16 amino acids. V dropped 5 bases and J dropped 1 base, with 16 bases sitting between them. The CDR3 loop is CASSPGTTGRTDTQYF. The CDR3 coding sequence is TGTGCCAGCAGTCCAGGGACCACTGGGCGCACAGATACGCAGTATTTT.

This clonotype appeared many times. The chain carries TRBV20-1 and TRBJ2-5; TRBD2 aligns across 7 bases. From germline, CDR1 is DFQATT and CDR2 SNEGSKA (reference sequence). The CDR3 is 15 residues long. J was trimmed by 6 bases and V by 5 bases; bases with no gene match: 15. CDR3 nucleotide sequence: TGCAGTGCTCCCGGTTCCAGCGGGGAAAGAAAGACCCAGTACTTC. Protein product: CSAPGSSGERKTQYF.

In its sample, this clonotype was seen a few times. The chain joins TRBV20-1 to TRBJ2-1; 10 bases match TRBD2. This CDR3 is built from 12 residues. Germline CDR1 is DFQATT and CDR2 is SNEGSKA (reference sequence). J gave up 4 bases and V 8 bases, and 2 bases lay outside the gene matches. The CDR3, as DNA: TGCAGTTCGACTAGCGGGTACAATGAGCAGTTCTTC. Its protein product is CSSTSGYNEQFF.

As regards this clonotype: A much more abundant neighbour one base away suggests this may be a read error. The chain is built from TRBV6-4 and TRBJ2-1, with 7 bases identical to TRBD1. Germline CDR1 reads MRHNA; CDR2 reads SNTAGT. CDR3 length equals 14 residues. The J segment lost 5 bases and the V segment lost 2 bases, leaving 3 bases of the junction unmatched. CDR3 protein: CASSDGTADNEQFF. CDR3 sequence (DNA): TGTGCCAGCAGTGACGGGACAGCTGACAATGAGCAGTTCTTC.

The chain carries TRBV2 and TRBJ1-2, with unresolved D. The length of the CDR3 is 13 residues. Germline CDR1 SNHLY, CDR2 FYNNEI. V lost 7 bases and J lost 4, with 13 bases in between. CDR3 nucleotides: TGTGCCAGCACCTCGGAGACCCTCTATGGCTACACCTTC. This codes for CASTSETLYGYTF.

The rearrangement joins TRBV5-1 to TRBJ2-3; TRBD2 agrees at 8 bases. The CDR3 has 15 amino acids. CDR1 SGHRS and CDR2 YFSETQ come from the germline V gene. Losses at the gene ends were 2 bases for V and 1 base for J; bases not matched to a gene: 3. The CDR3 is CASSFFSGGTDTQYF. The CDR3 DNA reads as TGCGCCAGCAGCTTTTTTAGCGGGGGCACAGATACGCAGTATTTT.

This clonotype was seen a handful of times. The chain joins TRBV11-2 to TRBJ1-2; no definite D call. V lost 5 bases and J lost 8, with 21 bases in between. The CDR3 is made up of 15 amino acids. Germline CDR1 is SGHAT and CDR2 is FQNNGV. The CDR3 bases are TGTGCCAGCAGCCCTCGAGGGTCTATCGGTGAGGGCTACACCTTC. Amino acid sequence: CASSPRGSIGEGYTF. Filled out from reference TRBV11-2 and TRBJ1-2, the complete variable domain reads EAGVAQSPRYKIIEKRQSVAFWCNPISGHATLYWYQQILGQGPKLLIQFQNNGVVDDSQLPKDRFSAERLKGVDSTLKIQPAKLEDSAVYLCASSPRGSIGEGYTFGSGTRLTVV.

This clonotype was picked up a small number of times. The chain recombines TRBV7-2 with TRBJ1-6, with TRBD1 matching over 7 bases. The V gene's germline CDR1 is SGHTA and CDR2 FQGNSA. The V and J ends lost 5 bases and 5 bases, in that order; junction bases with no gene match: 6. The CDR3 extends over 15 amino acids. CDR3 protein: CASSPDRVDNSPLHF. The CDR3 DNA is TGTGCCAGCAGCCCAGACAGGGTGGATAATTCACCCCTCCACTTT.

This clonotype was counted once. The CDR3 bases are TGCAGCGTCGTTACAGGGAGAACTGAAGCTTTCTTT. Translated, it gives CSVVTGRTEAFF. J is TRBJ1-1 and V is TRBV29-1, with D maybe TRBD1 (6 bases). The length of the CDR3 is 12 residues. The ends were cut back, 6 bases at V and 5 bases at J, with 13 bases in the middle. Germline CDR1 and CDR2: SQVTM and ANQGSEA.

The chain has TRBV20-1 and TRBJ2-2, with D hard to call. Germline loops: CDR1 DFQATT, CDR2 SNEGSKA (reference sequence). The CDR3 extends over 12 amino acids. V was cut by 6 bases and J by 5 bases, with 10 bases left in between. For the CDR3, the DNA is TGCAGTGCCTCCTTGACGACCGGGGAGCTGTTTTTT. It specifies CSASLTTGELFF.

This chain connects TRBV4-3 to TRBJ2-1, with TRBD2 identical over 8 bases. Losses at the gene ends were 1 base for V and 8 bases for J; bases not matched to a gene: 10. The CDR3 sequence is 16 residues long. CDR1 LGHNA and CDR2 YSLEER come from the germline V gene. CDR3 nucleotides: TGCGCCAGCAGCCAAGTGAGAATCGGGGGGGCCTATGAGCAGTTCTTC. Translation gives CASSQVRIGGAYEQFF.

This clonotype was detected only a few times. The V gene is TRBV4-1, the J gene TRBJ2-7, with TRBD1 as a possible D gene (6 bases). V was pared by 1 base and J by 0 bases, with 16 bases between. The germline gives CDR1 MGHRA, CDR2 YSYEKL. The CDR3 has 17 amino acids. CDR3 region: CASSQVSQGRSSYEQYF. The CDR3 DNA reads as TGCGCCAGCAGCCAAGTTAGTCAGGGGCGTAGCTCCTACGAGCAGTACTTC.

This rearrangement joins TRBV10-3 to TRBJ2-1, with D tentatively TRBD1 or TRBD2 (5 bases each). Trimming cost V 8 bases and J 6 bases, with 23 bases left between them. Germline values: CDR1 ENHRY, CDR2 SYGVKD. The CDR3 is 16 residues long. CDR3 bases: TGTGCCATCCGACGAGGGGCTTCTACGAAAGCCAATGAGCAGTTCTTC. Translation: CAIRRGASTKANEQFF.

The J gene is TRBJ2-7, the V gene TRBV6-2 or TRBV6-3; TRBD2 matches 7 bases. The CDR3 is 15 amino acids. CDR1 and CDR2 from the germline V gene are MNHEY and SVGEGT. V shed 8 bases and J 0 bases; nucleotides not matched to a gene: 10. For the CDR3, the DNA is TGTGCCAGCGAAGATGGCGGGGGACGCTCCTACGAGCAGTACTTC. The encoded protein is CASEDGGGRSYEQYF.

Details on this clonotype: The germline gene is not matched at one end of the junction; a read error may be the cause. The chain has TRBV20-1 and TRBJ2-1, with 12 bases that match TRBD2. This CDR3 has 16 residues. Germline V gene data show CDR1 as DFQATT and CDR2 as SNEGSKA (reference sequence). CDR3 amino acids: CSAKGLAGRSFNEQFF. The CDR3 coding sequence is TGCAGTGCGAAAGGACTAGCGGGGAGATCCTTCAATGAGCAGTTCTTC.

The V gene is TRBV10-3, the J gene TRBJ2-7; 9 positions match TRBD1. The trim removed 10 bases at V and 7 bases at J, leaving 17 bases unmatched. CDR3 length: 15 amino acids. CDR1 and CDR2 (germline): ENHRY, SYGVKD. The CDR3 is CATLRTRDREAEQYF. CDR3 nucleotide sequence: TGTGCCACCCTACGAACCCGGGACAGGGAGGCGGAGCAGTACTTC.

This clonotype was seen more than once but under ten times. This chain links TRBV14 with TRBJ2-5; D unclear. The germline V and J ends were trimmed by 0 bases and 1 base, with 9 bases remaining between them. This CDR3 spans 15 amino acids. Germline V gene data show CDR1 as SGHDN and CDR2 as FVKESK. This CDR3 reads CASSQELRSQETQYF. CDR3 bases: TGTGCCAGCAGCCAAGAACTCCGGAGCCAAGAGACCCAGTACTTC.

The J gene is TRBJ1-4, the V gene TRBV12-3 or TRBV12-4, with 9 nucleotides matching TRBD1. V was pared by 6 bases and J by 7 bases, with 9 bases of the junction left unmatched. The CDR3 has 15 amino acids. The CDR3 DNA is TGTGCCAGCAGCGGAGGGACAGGGACGGGTGAAAAACTGTTTTTT. Its translation is CASSGGTGTGEKLFF.

This clonotype came up a few times. The gene calls are TRBV29-1 and TRBJ1-1, with D tentatively TRBD1 (5 bases). The CDR3 has 14 residues. Germline lookup yields CDR1 SQVTM and CDR2 ANQGSEA. V was shortened by 2 bases and J by 2 bases, with 12 bases between the two germline ends. The CDR3 spells CSVESGTANTEAFF. CDR3 coding DNA: TGCAGCGTTGAATCGGGGACCGCCAACACTGAAGCTTTCTTT.

Notes on this clonotype: A much larger clone lies one base from this, so it may be a read error. The chain uses TRBV27 and TRBJ2-1; D possibly corresponds to TRBD2 (5 bases). Per the germline V gene, CDR1 is MNHEY and CDR2 is SMNVEV (reference sequence). This CDR3 has 14 residues. V lost 4 bases and J lost 7, with 14 bases in between. Here the CDR3 reads CASSSSNPGNEQFF. CDR3 DNA sequence: TGTGCCAGCAGTTCATCGAATCCGGGGAATGAGCAGTTCTTC.

J is TRBJ2-3 and V is TRBV6-1; 9 positions match TRBD1. Losses at the gene ends were 6 bases for V and 1 base for J; bases not matched to a gene: 8. CDR1 MNHNS and CDR2 SASEGT come from the germline V gene. This CDR3 has 16 amino acids. The DNA for the CDR3 is TGTGCCAGCAGCGAACTGGGACAGGGAGGCACAGATACGCAGTATTTT. Translating it yields CASSELGQGGTDTQYF.

A single count supports this clonotype. CDR3 region: CGGAGGSDTQYF. CDR3 in DNA: TGCGGAGGTGCGGGAGGATCAGATACGCAGTATTTT. The chain has TRBV20-1 and TRBJ2-3; 8 bases fit TRBD2. The CDR3 covers 12 residues. Germline loops: CDR1 DFQATT, CDR2 SNEGSKA (reference sequence).

V and J are TRBV19 and TRBJ2-3, with D hard to call. The CDR3 is 13 amino acids. With 2 bases removed from V and 4 bases from J, the gap between germline ends came to 7 bases. The germline V gene has CDR1 LNHDA and CDR2 SQIVND (reference sequence). CDR3 amino acids: CASSIIPADTQYF. The CDR3 DNA reads TGTGCCAGTAGTATAATCCCCGCAGATACGCAGTATTTT.

The chain recombines TRBV7-2 with TRBJ1-1; D call uncertain. Germline loops: CDR1 SGHTA, CDR2 FQGNSA. Trimming cost V 1 base and J 0 bases, with 3 bases left between them. The CDR3 length is 13 residues. The CDR3 spells CASSLVMNTEAFF. In nucleotides, the CDR3 is TGTGCCAGCAGCTTAGTTATGAACACTGAAGCTTTCTTT. Full variable domain (rest looked up from reference TRBV7-2 and TRBJ1-1): GAGVSQSPSNKVTEKGKDVELRCDPISGHTALYWYRQSLGQGLEFLIYFQGNSAPDKSGLPSDRFSAERTGGSVSTLTIQRTQQEDSAVYLCASSLVMNTEAFFGQGTRLTVV.